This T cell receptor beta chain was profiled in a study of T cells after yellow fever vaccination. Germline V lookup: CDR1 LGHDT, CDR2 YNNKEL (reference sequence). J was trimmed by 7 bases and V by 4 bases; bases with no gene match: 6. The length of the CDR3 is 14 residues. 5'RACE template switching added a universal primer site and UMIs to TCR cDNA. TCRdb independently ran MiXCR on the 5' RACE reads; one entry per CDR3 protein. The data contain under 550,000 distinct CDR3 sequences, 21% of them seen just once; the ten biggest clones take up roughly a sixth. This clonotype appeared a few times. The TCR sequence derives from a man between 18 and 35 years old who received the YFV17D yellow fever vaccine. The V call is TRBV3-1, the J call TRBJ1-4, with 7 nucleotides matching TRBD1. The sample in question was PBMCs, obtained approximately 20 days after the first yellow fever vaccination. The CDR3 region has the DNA TGTGCCAGCAGCCGAGAGGACAGGCCTGAAAAACTGTTTTTT. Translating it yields CASSREDRPEKLFF.